This T cell receptor (beta chain) was identified in a study of blood T cell repertoires in COVID-19 (TCRdb year 2020). A note on the overall study: The collaborator samples originated in the United States, Italy and Spain and spanned the acute and convalescent phases of COVID-19. The material from the prospective study consisted of cDNA or gDNA derived from T cells, B-cell-depleted T cells, or PBMCs. The sample metadata nearly always contained a de-identified subject ID, COVID-19 status, age in years and sex. The samples were drawn from the first 160 participants of the ongoing ImmuneRACE study and from 950 to 1,500 subjects provided by 6 global collaborators. The repertoires were released in a freely available public database intended as a resource for research on the immune response to SARS-CoV-2. Where HLA class I and class II types were available, the types were taken from metadata supplied by the sample provider, not from assay-based typing. Deeply sampled blood TCRbeta repertoires from subjects exposed to, actively infected with, or recovered from COVID-19 were included in the dataset.

Of note for this clone: This clone's antigen is unknown. No qualities accompany the bases; no much larger clone lies one base away.

A second Seattle source provided samples from volunteer blood donors who had recovered from COVID-19. Each collaborating institution followed its own protocols to collect whole blood in K2EDTA tubes. For TCRbeta analysis, collaborators shipped samples as frozen whole blood, isolated PBMCs, or DNA extracted from either of those sample types. CDR1 and CDR2 were assigned from the germline V gene as LGHNA and YSLEER. Ends trimmed: V by 2 bases, J by 5 bases; bases unmatched to a gene: 5. The CDR3 runs 15 amino acids, cysteine and phenylalanine included. Only the CDR3 portion is preserved as DNA: 45 bases, with reading frame beginning at the first base. What the work shows at the level of the full study, not this receptor alone: The quantity of clinical and demographic metadata differed by source and by participant and was supplied without curation.

TCRbeta CDR3 regions were amplified from genomic DNA by means of the immunoSEQ Assay, a bias-controlled multiplex PCR. In the authors' own workflow: Within the assay, amplification of reference gene primers was used to estimate how many nucleated cells each sample contained. To quantify the absolute abundance of each unique TCRbeta CDR3 rearrangement, sequence reads were collapsed and filtered. Productive Simpson clonality was computed per sample as the square root of Simpson's diversity index over productive rearrangements. In TCRdb, the immuneACCESS table is reduced to in-frame sequences with V and J assigned. These tables do not hold every clone; where another copy was compared, an unresolved V gene accounts for under half, and the others remain unexplained. Clone size and V and J calls were adopted from that table, with D and trimming inferred from the DNA. The sample has 310,000 or so clones on record, roughly 87% of them singletons. 2% to 2.5% of the sample is taken by the ten largest.

This chain is built from TRBV4-3 and TRBJ2-2, and TRBD1 aligns with 7 junction nucleotides. The sequence was collected from a woman aged 45 to 65 who had recovered from COVID-19. The sequenced sample was peripheral blood. In nucleotides, the sequence is TGCGCCAGCAGCCAAACAGGGGAAAGAACCGGGGAGCTGTTTTTT. Its coded protein is CASSQTGERTGELFF.